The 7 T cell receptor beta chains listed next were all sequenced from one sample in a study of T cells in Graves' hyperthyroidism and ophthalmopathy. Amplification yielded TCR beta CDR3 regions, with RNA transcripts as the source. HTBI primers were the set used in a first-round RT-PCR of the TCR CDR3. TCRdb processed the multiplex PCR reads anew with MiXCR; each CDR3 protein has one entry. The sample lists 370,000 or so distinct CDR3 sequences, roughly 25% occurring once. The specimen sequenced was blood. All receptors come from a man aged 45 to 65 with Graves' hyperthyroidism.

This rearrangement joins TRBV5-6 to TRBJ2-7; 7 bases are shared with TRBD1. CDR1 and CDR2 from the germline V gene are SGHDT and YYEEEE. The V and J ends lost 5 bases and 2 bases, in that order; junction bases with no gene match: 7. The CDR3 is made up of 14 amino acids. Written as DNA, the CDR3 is TGTGCCAGCAGACGTAGACAGGGCGCCTACGAGCAGTACTTC. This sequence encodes CASRRRQGAYEQYF.

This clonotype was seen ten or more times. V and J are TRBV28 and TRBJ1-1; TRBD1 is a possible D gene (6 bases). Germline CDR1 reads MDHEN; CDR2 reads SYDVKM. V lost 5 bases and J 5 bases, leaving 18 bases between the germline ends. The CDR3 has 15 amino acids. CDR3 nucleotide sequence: TGTGCCAGCAGTAGGACAGACTCCCCGTATACTGAAGCTTTCTTT. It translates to CASSRTDSPYTEAFF.

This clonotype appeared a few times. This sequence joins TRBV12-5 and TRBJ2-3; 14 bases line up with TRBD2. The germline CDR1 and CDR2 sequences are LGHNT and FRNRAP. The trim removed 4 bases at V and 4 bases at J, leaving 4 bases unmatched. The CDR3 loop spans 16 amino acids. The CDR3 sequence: CASGSRTSGRSDTQYF. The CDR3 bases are TGTGCTAGTGGTTCCCGGACTAGCGGGAGGTCAGATACGCAGTATTTT.

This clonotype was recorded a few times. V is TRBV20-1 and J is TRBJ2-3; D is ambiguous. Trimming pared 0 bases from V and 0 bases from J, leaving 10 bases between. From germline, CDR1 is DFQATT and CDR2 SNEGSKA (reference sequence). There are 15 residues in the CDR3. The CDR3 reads CSARDTATSTDTQYF. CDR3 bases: TGCAGTGCTAGAGATACAGCGACTAGCACAGATACGCAGTATTTT.

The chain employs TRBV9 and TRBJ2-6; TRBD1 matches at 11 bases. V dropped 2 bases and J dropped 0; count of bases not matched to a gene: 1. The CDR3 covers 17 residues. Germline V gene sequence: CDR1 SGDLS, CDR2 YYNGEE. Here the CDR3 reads CASSVGTGGSGANVLTF. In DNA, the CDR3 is TGTGCCAGCAGCGTCGGGACAGGGGGCTCTGGGGCCAACGTCCTGACTTTC.

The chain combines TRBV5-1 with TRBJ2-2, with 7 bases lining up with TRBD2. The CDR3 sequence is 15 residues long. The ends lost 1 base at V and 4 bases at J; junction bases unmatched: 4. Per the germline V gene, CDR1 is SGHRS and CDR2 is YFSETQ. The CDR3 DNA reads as TGCGCCAGCAGCTTGTTGGGGGGGAGCACCGGGGAGCTGTTTTTT. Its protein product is CASSLLGGSTGELFF.

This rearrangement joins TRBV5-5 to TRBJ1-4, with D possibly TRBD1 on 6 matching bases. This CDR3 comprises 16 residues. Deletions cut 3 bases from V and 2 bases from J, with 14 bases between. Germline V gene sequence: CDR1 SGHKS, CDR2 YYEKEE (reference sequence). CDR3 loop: CASSYPGGATNEKLFF. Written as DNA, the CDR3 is TGTGCCAGCAGCTACCCTGGGGGGGCCACTAATGAAAAACTGTTTTTT.